The T cell receptor beta chain under discussion was sequenced for a study of cytomegalovirus exposure and HLA in healthy donors. Primers: 60 Vbeta forward and 13 Jbeta reverse. Clones were read by immunoSEQ multiplex PCR, and TCRdb kept only the in-frame ones, dropping some. Of some 67,000 clones in the sample, 65% to 85% are singletons; the top ten hold around 3.2%. The germline V and J ends were trimmed by 1 base and 5 bases, with 15 bases remaining between them. Per the germline V gene, CDR1 is SGHTA and CDR2 is FQGNSA. The CDR3 is 17 residues long. The chain links TRBV7-2 to TRBJ1-6; TRBD1 is a possible D gene (6 bases). The TCR comes from a woman under 40 in good health and CMV-seronegative. Sequenced input: PBMCs. In nucleotides, the CDR3 is TGTGCCAGCAGCTTAGTCTTCGAACAGGGTAATAATTCACCCCTCCACTTT. The encoded protein is CASSLVFEQGNNSPLHF.